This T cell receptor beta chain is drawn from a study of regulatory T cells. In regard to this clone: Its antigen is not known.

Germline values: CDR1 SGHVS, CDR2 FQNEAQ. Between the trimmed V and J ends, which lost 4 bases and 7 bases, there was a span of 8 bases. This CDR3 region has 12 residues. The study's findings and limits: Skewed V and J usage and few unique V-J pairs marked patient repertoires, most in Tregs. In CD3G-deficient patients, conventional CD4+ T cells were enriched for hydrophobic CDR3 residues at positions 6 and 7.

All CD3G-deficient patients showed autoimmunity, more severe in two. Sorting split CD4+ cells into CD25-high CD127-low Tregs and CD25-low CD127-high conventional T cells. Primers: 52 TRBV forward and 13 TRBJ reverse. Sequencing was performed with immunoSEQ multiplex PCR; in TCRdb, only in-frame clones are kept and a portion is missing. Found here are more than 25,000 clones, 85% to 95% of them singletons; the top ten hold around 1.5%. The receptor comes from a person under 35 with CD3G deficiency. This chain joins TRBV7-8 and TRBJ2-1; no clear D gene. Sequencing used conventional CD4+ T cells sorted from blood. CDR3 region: CASSSYGNEQFF. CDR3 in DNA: TGTGCCAGCAGCTCCTACGGTAATGAGCAGTTCTTC.